These T cell receptor beta chains were read from a single sample in a study of T cell changes during pregnancy in multiple sclerosis. Sequencing was performed with immunoSEQ multiplex PCR; in TCRdb, only in-frame clones are kept and a portion is missing. This table holds 50,000 to 65,000 clones, under 95% found once. Here the sequenced sample was CD8+ T cells from peripheral blood mononuclear cells, taken in the second trimester of pregnancy. The receptors shown here come from a female donor with multiple sclerosis, enrolled in a pregnancy study. Both conserved end residues are part of each CDR3. The order of the fields is J gene, clone size, V gene, D gene, CDR3 DNA, CDR3 protein. D genes are given only for firm matches. Rows may omit the clone size; those that give it use once, few, many or a size class.

j_gene: TRBJ2-3
abundance: NA
v_gene: TRBV7-9
d_gene: TRBD1
CDR3nt: TGTGCCAGCAGCTTAGGGGGGACAGGTGTGTCTATGATCACAGATACGCAGTATTTT
CDR3aa: CASSLGGTGVSMITDTQYF

j_gene: TRBJ1-4
abundance: once
v_gene: TRBV6-1
d_gene: NA
CDR3nt: TGTGCCAGCGGGAGGTGGGGGGGAGGTGAAAAACTGTTTTTT
CDR3aa: CASGRWGGGEKLFF

j_gene: TRBJ2-5
abundance: NA
v_gene: TRBV27
d_gene: TRBD2
CDR3nt: TGTGCCAGCAGTTCACTAGCGGGATCCCCGGAGACCCAGTACTTC
CDR3aa: CASSSLAGSPETQYF

j_gene: TRBJ2-3
abundance: NA
v_gene: TRBV29-1
d_gene: TRBD2
CDR3nt: TGCAGCGTTGTTAGCAAAGCGGGGTTAGATACGCAGTATTTT
CDR3aa: CSVVSKAGLDTQYF

j_gene: TRBJ2-2
abundance: NA
v_gene: TRBV7-6
d_gene: NA
CDR3nt: TGTGCCAGCAGCCACTTACAGGACACCGGGGAGCTGTTTTTT
CDR3aa: CASSHLQDTGELFF

j_gene: TRBJ2-3
abundance: NA
v_gene: TRBV7-3
d_gene: TRBD2
CDR3nt: TGTGCCAGCAGCGAAAGACTAGCGGGAGATACGCAGTATTTT
CDR3aa: CASSERLAGDTQYF

j_gene: TRBJ1-2
abundance: NA
v_gene: TRBV5-1
d_gene: NA
CDR3nt: TGCGCCAGCAGCTTGGAAGGCGGAGACTATGGCTACACCTTC
CDR3aa: CASSLEGGDYGYTF

j_gene: TRBJ2-1
abundance: NA
v_gene: TRBV15
d_gene: TRBD2
CDR3nt: TGTGCCACCAGCGCACTAGCGGGAGACCCCGGAGACGGTGAGCAGTTCTTC
CDR3aa: CATSALAGDPGDGEQFF

j_gene: TRBJ2-5
abundance: NA
v_gene: TRBV6-5
d_gene: TRBD2
CDR3nt: TGTGCCAGCAGTTACGGTCCTAGCGGGAGCCGAGAGACCCAGTACTTC
CDR3aa: CASSYGPSGSRETQYF

j_gene: TRBJ2-3
abundance: NA
v_gene: TRBV6-1
d_gene: TRBD2
CDR3nt: TGTGCCAGCAGTGAACAACTAGCGGGACCAGCTAGCACAGATACGCAGTATTTT
CDR3aa: CASSEQLAGPASTDTQYF

j_gene: TRBJ2-1
abundance: NA
v_gene: TRBV7-8
d_gene: NA
CDR3nt: TGTGCCAGCAGCTTAGACTATGAGCAGTTCTTC
CDR3aa: CASSLDYEQFF

j_gene: TRBJ2-3
abundance: NA
v_gene: TRBV10-3
d_gene: NA
CDR3nt: TGTGCCATCAGTCCCGACAGGTCTAGCACAGATACGCAGTATTTT
CDR3aa: CAISPDRSSTDTQYF

j_gene: TRBJ1-2
abundance: few
v_gene: TRBV7-9
d_gene: NA
CDR3nt: TGTGCCAGCGGCATGGGGACACGGCACTATGGCTACACCTTC
CDR3aa: CASGMGTRHYGYTF

j_gene: TRBJ2-3
abundance: NA
v_gene: TRBV7-9
d_gene: NA
CDR3nt: TGTGCCAGCAGCTTACCTAGCACAGATACGCAGTATTTT
CDR3aa: CASSLPSTDTQYF

j_gene: TRBJ1-4
abundance: NA
v_gene: TRBV15
d_gene: TRBD1
CDR3nt: TGTGCCACCAGCAGGGGAACAGGGGGCGTGAATGAAAAACTGTTTTTT
CDR3aa: CATSRGTGGVNEKLFF

j_gene: TRBJ1-1
abundance: NA
v_gene: TRBV5-5
d_gene: NA
CDR3nt: TGTGCCAGCAGCTTCGGGCAGGGTTGGGGAGAAGCTTTCTTT
CDR3aa: CASSFGQGWGEAFF

j_gene: TRBJ2-2
abundance: NA
v_gene: TRBV19
d_gene: TRBD2
CDR3nt: TGTGCCAGTAGGTACTCCGGGACTAGCGGGAGAATTGCCGGGGAGCTGTTTTTT
CDR3aa: CASRYSGTSGRIAGELFF

j_gene: TRBJ2-2
abundance: NA
v_gene: TRBV7-9
d_gene: NA
CDR3nt: TGTGCCAGCACTCCCCTGCTAACGAACACCGGGGAGCTGTTTTTT
CDR3aa: CASTPLLTNTGELFF

j_gene: TRBJ2-7
abundance: NA
v_gene: TRBV9
d_gene: NA
CDR3nt: TGTGCCAGCAGTAGCCGGGACGGGAGCTCCTACGAGCAGTACTTC
CDR3aa: CASSSRDGSSYEQYF

j_gene: TRBJ2-3
abundance: NA
v_gene: TRBV19
d_gene: TRBD2
CDR3nt: TGTGCCAGTAGTATGGGGACTAGCGGGATCACAGATACGCAGTATTTT
CDR3aa: CASSMGTSGITDTQYF

j_gene: TRBJ1-2
abundance: NA
v_gene: TRBV27
d_gene: TRBD1
CDR3nt: TGTGCCAGCAGTTTATCGTCGACAGGGTGGAATGGGGGCTACACCTTC
CDR3aa: CASSLSSTGWNGGYTF

j_gene: TRBJ2-7
abundance: NA
v_gene: TRBV10-1
d_gene: TRBD1
CDR3nt: TGCGCCAGCAGAGCCGGGACAGGGGGCCGCGAGCAGTACTTC
CDR3aa: CASRAGTGGREQYF

j_gene: TRBJ1-5
abundance: NA
v_gene: TRBV6-5
d_gene: NA
CDR3nt: TGTGCCAGCAGGGAGTATAGCAATCAGCCCCAGCATTTT
CDR3aa: CASREYSNQPQHF

j_gene: TRBJ2-1
abundance: NA
v_gene: TRBV4-2
d_gene: NA
CDR3nt: TGTGCCAGCAGCCCTAGCGCGGACGCTTACAATGAGCAGTTCTTC
CDR3aa: CASSPSADAYNEQFF

j_gene: TRBJ2-5
abundance: NA
v_gene: TRBV6-6
d_gene: TRBD1
CDR3nt: TGTGCCAGCAGCAACAGGGGGCGAGAGTACCAAGAGACCCAGTACTTC
CDR3aa: CASSNRGREYQETQYF

j_gene: TRBJ2-5
abundance: NA
v_gene: TRBV7-9
d_gene: NA
CDR3nt: TGTGCCAGCAGCTTAGGACTAGGGATGGAGACCCAGTACTTC
CDR3aa: CASSLGLGMETQYF

j_gene: TRBJ1-1
abundance: NA
v_gene: TRBV5-8
d_gene: NA
CDR3nt: TGTGCCAGCAGCTTCACAGGGCTGGGGAACACTGAAGCTTTCTTT
CDR3aa: CASSFTGLGNTEAFF

j_gene: TRBJ2-7
abundance: NA
v_gene: TRBV13
d_gene: TRBD2
CDR3nt: TGTGCCAGCAGCCCTAGCGGGAAGTACGAGCAGTACTTC
CDR3aa: CASSPSGKYEQYF

j_gene: TRBJ1-1
abundance: NA
v_gene: TRBV4-1
d_gene: NA
CDR3nt: TGCGCCAGCAGCTCGTCGGGTGGAACTGAAGCTTTCTTT
CDR3aa: CASSSSGGTEAFF

j_gene: TRBJ2-7
abundance: NA
v_gene: TRBV9
d_gene: TRBD1
CDR3nt: TGTGCCAGCAGCGTCGGACAGGGGAGCGAGCAGTACTTC
CDR3aa: CASSVGQGSEQYF

j_gene: TRBJ1-1
abundance: once
v_gene: TRBV5-1
d_gene: NA
CDR3nt: TGCGCCAGCAGCTTGGGAGGGAACACTGAAGCTTTCTTT
CDR3aa: CASSLGGNTEAFF

j_gene: TRBJ2-1
abundance: NA
v_gene: TRBV14
d_gene: NA
CDR3nt: TGTGCCAGCAGCCAAGAAGGAGGGGCGCGGGAGCAGTTCTTC
CDR3aa: CASSQEGGAREQFF

j_gene: TRBJ2-7
abundance: NA
v_gene: TRBV4-1
d_gene: TRBD1
CDR3nt: TGCGCCAGCAGCCCTCGATGGACAGGAGCGGAATACGAGCAGTACTTC
CDR3aa: CASSPRWTGAEYEQYF

j_gene: TRBJ2-3
abundance: once
v_gene: TRBV28
d_gene: TRBD1
CDR3nt: TGTGCCAGCAGTTATTTACAGGGGACAGATACGCAGTATTTT
CDR3aa: CASSYLQGTDTQYF

j_gene: TRBJ2-1
abundance: NA
v_gene: TRBV5-1
d_gene: NA
CDR3nt: TGCGCCAGCAGCTTCACTAGTTATGGTGAGCAGTTCTTC
CDR3aa: CASSFTSYGEQFF

j_gene: TRBJ2-7
abundance: NA
v_gene: TRBV29-1
d_gene: NA
CDR3nt: TGCAGCGTTGAGTTACCGGGATCGGTCGAGCAGTACTTC
CDR3aa: CSVELPGSVEQYF

j_gene: TRBJ2-3
abundance: NA
v_gene: TRBV6-5
d_gene: TRBD2
CDR3nt: TGTGCCAGCAGTTACATGGCTGGGACTACCAATACGCAGTATTTT
CDR3aa: CASSYMAGTTNTQYF